These 10 T cell receptor beta chains share one sample of origin, sequenced in a study of T-cell memory formation after mild COVID-19. TCRdb reprocessed the 5' RACE reads via MiXCR and lists one record per CDR3 protein. The sample contains about 190,000 distinct CDR3 sequences, about 11% of which appear only once. The sample was PBMCs or a T cell subset sorted from them (not recorded which). These receptors were taken from a man aged 18-30 years who had mild COVID-19 (a few samples of this study predate the infection). Cell type and time point are not known.

This clonotype was found a few times. The V and J genes are TRBV5-6 and TRBJ2-2; D is ambiguous. Looked up from germline, CDR1 is SGHDT and CDR2 is YYEEEE. V lost 0 bases, J lost 6 bases, and 3 bases lay in between. This CDR3 has 12 residues. The CDR3 DNA is TGTGCCAGCAGCTTGGCGGCCGGGGAGCTGTTTTTT. It is translated as CASSLAAGELFF.

This clonotype was found a few times. The chain carries TRBV7-2 and TRBJ2-3; 9 nucleotides match TRBD2. The germline CDR1 and CDR2 sequences are SGHTA and FQGNSA. The CDR3 is 14 residues long. V lost 7 bases and J lost 11; bases outside the gene matches: 13. The CDR3 sequence: CASIFGGGGGRQYF. CDR3 in DNA: TGTGCCAGCATATTTGGCGGGGGGGGCGGTAGGCAGTATTTT.

This clonotype has ten or more counts. The V call is TRBV7-2, the J call TRBJ2-5, with no clear D. Per the germline V gene, CDR1 is SGHTA and CDR2 is FQGNSA. Trimming took off 2 bases at V and 5 bases at J, with 6 bases between the two ends. The CDR3 loop spans 12 amino acids. The CDR3 coding sequence is TGTGCCAGCAGCTTACAAAGGGAGACCCAGTACTTC. Its translation is CASSLQRETQYF.

Ten or more counts support this clonotype. DNA of the CDR3: TGTGCCAGCAGCGCCCGGGCGCAGGGCCTATCAAATGAGCAGTTCTTC. Translation: CASSARAQGLSNEQFF. This chain links TRBV7-2 with TRBJ2-1; the D gene is possibly TRBD1 (5 bases). The V and J ends lost 5 bases and 7 bases respectively, with 21 bases between them. Germline CDR1 reads SGHTA; CDR2 reads FQGNSA. The CDR3 consists of 16 residues.

The V and J genes are TRBV11-2 and TRBJ2-2; 10 bases align to TRBD1. V lost 7 bases, J lost 8 bases, and 10 bases stayed unmatched. CDR1 and CDR2 (germline): SGHAT, FQNNGV. This CDR3 is 15 amino acids long. The CDR3 DNA follows: TGTGCCAGCAACGGACAGGGGGGAATTGGTGGGGAGCTGTTTTTT. Amino acids: CASNGQGGIGGELFF.

This clonotype was seen a few times. The V call is TRBV20-1, the J call TRBJ1-5, with D uncertain. Germline loops: CDR1 DFQATT, CDR2 SNEGSKA (reference sequence). The CDR3 runs 13 residues. With 6 bases removed from V and 3 bases from J, the gap between germline ends came to 12 bases. The CDR3 DNA is TGCAGTGCGCCGTCCGGGAACAATCAGCCCCAGCATTTT. Its protein is CSAPSGNNQPQHF.

This clonotype has at least ten counts. The chain uses TRBV18 and TRBJ2-7, with TRBD1 matching over 8 bases. Trimming took 3 bases from V and 6 from J; bases not matched to a gene: 1. The CDR3 sequence is 12 residues long. Germline CDR1 KGHSH, CDR2 LQKENI. The CDR3 is CASSPDRGEQYV. The CDR3 DNA sequence: TGTGCCAGCTCACCCGACAGGGGCGAGCAGTACGTC.

The chain combines TRBV12-3 or TRBV12-4 with TRBJ1-6; 7 nucleotides agree with TRBD1. V dropped 5 bases and J dropped 8; count of bases not matched to a gene: 6. This CDR3 has 14 residues. The CDR3 DNA reads TGTGCCAGCAGTCCCAGGGGGACCGATTCACCCCTCCACTTT. Amino acid sequence: CASSPRGTDSPLHF.

This clonotype was picked up a small number of times. This chain links TRBV9 with TRBJ1-1; D ambiguous. This CDR3 region has 14 residues. Germline V gene sequence: CDR1 SGDLS, CDR2 YYNGEE. Trimming stripped 0 bases from V and 1 base from J, with 7 bases between. CDR3 in DNA: TGTGCCAGCAGCGTAGCGTCAGGGAACACTGAAGCTTTCTTT. Amino acid sequence: CASSVASGNTEAFF.

This clonotype appeared a few times. The chain carries TRBV10-3 and TRBJ2-1, with 15 nucleotides matching TRBD2. This CDR3 has 15 amino acids. Per the germline V gene, CDR1 is ENHRY and CDR2 is SYGVKD. Germline trimming cut 9 bases from V and 9 bases from J; bases unmatched to any gene: 9. CDR3 DNA sequence: TGTGCCATGGGACTAGCGGGGGGCGCAGCGGGTGAGCAGTTCTTC. It encodes CAMGLAGGAAGEQFF.